This is a list of T cell receptor beta chains from one sample in a study of T cells in Graves' hyperthyroidism and ophthalmopathy. Via MiXCR, TCRdb re-called the multiplex PCR reads, giving one row per CDR3 protein. Of some 270,000 distinct CDR3 sequences listed, around 26% are singletons. Input material: blood. The receptor source for this set is a woman aged 40-49 years with Graves' ophthalmopathy. The conserved cysteine and the conserved F or W are not part of the CDR3 here. Each record gives: J gene, V gene, CDR3 protein.

TRBJ2-5	TRBV28	ASSFQAESQETQY
TRBJ1-4	TRBV9	ASSVAGDEKLF
TRBJ1-2	TRBV28	ASSLTGLRANYGYT
TRBJ2-7	TRBV28	ASSIRRGQIFYEQY
TRBJ1-2	TRBV2	ARETGGYGYT
TRBJ2-5	TRBV20-1	SASGEETQY
TRBJ2-7	TRBV6-5	ASSYSAGVRYEQY
TRBJ2-7	TRBV30	AWNRDSYEQY
TRBJ2-2	TRBV30	AWSRLNTGELF
TRBJ1-1	TRBV7-2	ASSLALGTIDTEAF
TRBJ1-2	TRBV20-1	SARTERLYGYT
TRBJ1-1	TRBV6-5	ASSYGALNTEAF
TRBJ2-5	TRBV27	ASFLIGEETQY
TRBJ1-1	TRBV25-1	ASRAGQTQAF
TRBJ2-5	TRBV12-3/TRBV12-4	ASTPGGGRETQY
TRBJ1-5	TRBV28	ASSLHSQDGQPQH
TRBJ1-2	TRBV5-1	ASRPVHSFFNYGYT
TRBJ2-7	TRBV28	ASSSLTDLRDYEQY
TRBJ1-5	TRBV6-5	ASRSSAISQPQH
TRBJ2-2	TRBV11-2	ASSYGQGNTGELF
TRBJ1-2	TRBV7-2	ASSLTGVLYGYT
TRBJ2-2	TRBV3-1	ASSLGQTTGELF
TRBJ2-2	TRBV5-1	ASSTGPKGNGELF
TRBJ2-7	TRBV11-2	ASSLVGGISYEQY
TRBJ2-7	TRBV28	ASRTLGTHEQY
TRBJ1-6	TRBV5-4	ASSFSTLDNSPLH
TRBJ2-7	TRBV28	ASTGAYGSSDDQY
TRBJ2-7	TRBV12-3/TRBV12-4	ASRPRTSGYEQY
TRBJ2-7	TRBV28	ASSLWGLAGYEQY
TRBJ2-5	TRBV5-1	ASSLVSSWAGRETQY
TRBJ2-7	TRBV5-1	ASSLGGTGGSYEQY
TRBJ2-7	TRBV6-2/TRBV6-3	ASRAGTKPFYEQY
TRBJ2-7	TRBV5-5	ASSPQPIYEQY
TRBJ2-1	TRBV28	ASSLGEQF
TRBJ1-2	TRBV29-1	SVEVGGRGYT
TRBJ2-5	TRBV12-3/TRBV12-4	ASSLGTRTETQY
TRBJ1-2	TRBV12-3/TRBV12-4	ASSRQTGNLKGYT
TRBJ1-2	TRBV27	ASSPGTGGGYT
TRBJ2-7	TRBV28	ASSDLRPLGLAGDYEQY
TRBJ2-2	TRBV11-1	ASSSRVNTGELF
TRBJ2-7	TRBV7-8	ASSSRRISSYEQY
TRBJ2-5	TRBV24-1	ATSDLYEQGVETQY
TRBJ1-1	TRBV6-2/TRBV6-3	ASSYRRGTGREMNTEAF
TRBJ1-2	TRBV5-6	ASSSTAARDYGYT
TRBJ1-2	TRBV6-5	ASSSSPNYGYT
TRBJ1-5	TRBV28	ASSWGTDQPQH
TRBJ1-1	TRBV4-1	ASSPGQGANSNTEAF
TRBJ2-2	TRBV12-3/TRBV12-4	ASTLDQTNTGELF